These T cell receptor beta chains were read from a single sample in a study of T cells in narcolepsy. Sequencing used immunoSEQ multiplex PCR; TCRdb keeps in-frame clones, though not all of them. The table lists around 35,000 clones, more than 75% of them singletons. The specimen was CD45RA- memory CD4+ T cells from PBMCs. These receptor sequences come from a human donor with narcolepsy. The CDR3 runs from the conserved cysteine through the conserved F or W. The order of the fields is D gene, V gene, J gene, CDR3 protein, CDR3 DNA. D genes are given only for firm matches.

D gene: NA; V gene: TRBV18; J gene: TRBJ1-2; CDR3 protein: CASSRRSEGYTF; CDR3 DNA: TGTGCCAGCTCACGACGATCGGAAGGCTACACCTTC
D gene: NA; V gene: TRBV6-1; J gene: TRBJ2-2; CDR3 protein: CASRLDNTGELFF; CDR3 DNA: TGTGCCAGCAGACTAGACAACACCGGGGAGCTGTTTTTT
D gene: NA; V gene: TRBV5-6; J gene: TRBJ1-3; CDR3 protein: CASSFMNEFGGSGNTIYF; CDR3 DNA: TGTGCCAGCAGCTTTATGAACGAGTTCGGGGGCTCTGGAAACACCATATATTTT
D gene: NA; V gene: TRBV30; J gene: TRBJ2-7; CDR3 protein: CAWGFRDGEQYF; CDR3 DNA: TGTGCCTGGGGGTTCCGGGACGGGGAGCAGTACTTC
D gene: NA; V gene: TRBV30; J gene: TRBJ2-2; CDR3 protein: CAWSQRATGELFF; CDR3 DNA: TGTGCCTGGAGCCAGCGGGCCACCGGGGAGCTGTTTTTT
D gene: NA; V gene: TRBV5-1; J gene: TRBJ1-1; CDR3 protein: CASSLVGGTTEAFF; CDR3 DNA: TGCGCCAGCAGCTTGGTGGGCGGTACCACTGAAGCTTTCTTT
D gene: TRBD1; V gene: TRBV19; J gene: TRBJ1-1; CDR3 protein: CASSIWTGGMNTEAFF; CDR3 DNA: TGTGCCAGTAGTATTTGGACAGGGGGCATGAACACTGAAGCTTTCTTT
D gene: NA; V gene: TRBV10-3; J gene: TRBJ2-7; CDR3 protein: CAISVGDGGLGQYF; CDR3 DNA: TGTGCCATCAGTGTAGGCGATGGGGGGCTCGGGCAGTACTTC
D gene: NA; V gene: TRBV19; J gene: TRBJ2-1; CDR3 protein: CASKTREGRNEQFF; CDR3 DNA: TGTGCCAGTAAGACTAGAGAGGGTAGGAATGAGCAGTTCTTC
D gene: TRBD1; V gene: TRBV19; J gene: TRBJ1-2; CDR3 protein: CASSEGAGPHGYTF; CDR3 DNA: TGTGCCAGTAGTGAGGGGGCAGGGCCCCATGGCTACACCTTC
D gene: TRBD2; V gene: TRBV5-1; J gene: TRBJ2-1; CDR3 protein: CASSLGGLPSNENEQFF; CDR3 DNA: TGCGCCAGCAGCTTGGGGGGACTACCCTCAAACGAGAATGAGCAGTTCTTC
D gene: TRBD2; V gene: TRBV6-5; J gene: TRBJ2-3; CDR3 protein: CASSAYSGRLDTQYF; CDR3 DNA: TGTGCCAGCAGTGCATATAGCGGGAGGTTAGATACGCAGTATTTT
D gene: NA; V gene: TRBV27; J gene: TRBJ2-1; CDR3 protein: CASSFERDNEQFF; CDR3 DNA: TGTGCCAGCAGCTTTGAGCGGGACAATGAGCAGTTCTTC
D gene: NA; V gene: TRBV11-2; J gene: TRBJ1-1; CDR3 protein: CASSLGHTEAFF; CDR3 DNA: TGTGCCAGCAGCTTAGGACACACTGAAGCTTTCTTT
D gene: NA; V gene: TRBV5-1; J gene: TRBJ2-3; CDR3 protein: CASSYPPDTQYF; CDR3 DNA: TGCGCCAGCAGCTACCCCCCAGATACGCAGTATTTT
D gene: NA; V gene: TRBV29-1; J gene: TRBJ1-1; CDR3 protein: CSAEGRELGEAFF; CDR3 DNA: TGCAGCGCGGAGGGTCGGGAGTTGGGTGAAGCTTTCTTT
D gene: TRBD1; V gene: TRBV5-1; J gene: TRBJ1-2; CDR3 protein: CASSAGQTNYGYTF; CDR3 DNA: TGCGCCAGCAGCGCGGGACAGACTAACTATGGCTACACCTTC
D gene: NA; V gene: TRBV27; J gene: TRBJ2-6; CDR3 protein: CASSWSASGANVLTF; CDR3 DNA: TGTGCCAGCAGTTGGAGCGCCTCTGGGGCCAACGTCCTGACTTTC
D gene: NA; V gene: TRBV5-1; J gene: TRBJ1-3; CDR3 protein: CASSLPRDPGNTIYF; CDR3 DNA: TGCGCCAGCAGCTTGCCCAGGGACCCTGGAAACACCATATATTTT